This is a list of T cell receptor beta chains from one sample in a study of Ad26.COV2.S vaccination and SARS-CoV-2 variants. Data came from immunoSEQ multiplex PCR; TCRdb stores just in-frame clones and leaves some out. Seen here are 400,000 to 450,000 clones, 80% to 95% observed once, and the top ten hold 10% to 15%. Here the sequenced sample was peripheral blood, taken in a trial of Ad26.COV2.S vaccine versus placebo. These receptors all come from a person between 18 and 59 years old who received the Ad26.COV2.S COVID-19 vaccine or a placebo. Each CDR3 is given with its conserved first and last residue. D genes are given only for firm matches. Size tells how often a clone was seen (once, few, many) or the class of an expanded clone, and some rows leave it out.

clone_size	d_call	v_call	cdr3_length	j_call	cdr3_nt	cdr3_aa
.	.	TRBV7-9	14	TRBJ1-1	TGTGCCAGCAGCTCGTACCGGGGGGATACTGAAGCTTTCTTT	CASSSYRGDTEAFF
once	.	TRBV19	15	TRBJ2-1	TGTGCCAGTAGTTTCAGAAGAGTCTCCTACAATGAGCAGTTCTTC	CASSFRRVSYNEQFF
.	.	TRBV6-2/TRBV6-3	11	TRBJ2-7	TGTGCCAGCAGCCACAGTAACGAGCAGTACTTC	CASSHSNEQYF
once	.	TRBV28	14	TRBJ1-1	TGTGCCAGCAGTCCTGGAGGTTCGGGCACTGAAGCTTTCTTT	CASSPGGSGTEAFF
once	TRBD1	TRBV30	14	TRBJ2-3	TGTGCCTGGAATCAGGGGGCGAGCACAGATACGCAGTATTTT	CAWNQGASTDTQYF
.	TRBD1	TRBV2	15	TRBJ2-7	TGTGCCAGCAGTGATAACCGGGACAGGGGCTACGAGCAGTACTTC	CASSDNRDRGYEQYF
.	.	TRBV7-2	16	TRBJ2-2	TGTGCCAGCAGCTTGTCGTTGGGGCTTTACACCGGGGAGCTGTTTTTT	CASSLSLGLYTGELFF
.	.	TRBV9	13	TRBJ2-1	TGTGCCAGCAGCCCTCACAAGAGGGATGAGCAGTTCTTC	CASSPHKRDEQFF
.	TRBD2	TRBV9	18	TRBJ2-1	TGTGCCAGCAGCGTAGAGGGGACTAGCGGGGGCACCTACAATGAGCAGTTCTTC	CASSVEGTSGGTYNEQFF
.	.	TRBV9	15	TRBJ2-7	TGTGCCAGCAGCGCAACATGGGACCCTTACTACGAGCAGTACTTC	CASSATWDPYYEQYF
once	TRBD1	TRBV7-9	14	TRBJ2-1	TGTGCCAGCAGCTTACGGGACAGGGTTAGAGAGCAGTTCTTC	CASSLRDRVREQFF
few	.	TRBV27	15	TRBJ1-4	TGTGCCAGCAGCCCCTTTGGGTCAACTAATGAAAAACTGTTTTTT	CASSPFGSTNEKLFF
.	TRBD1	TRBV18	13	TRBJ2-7	TGTGCCAGCTCACTCCGGGACAGGGTCGAGCAGTACTTC	CASSLRDRVEQYF
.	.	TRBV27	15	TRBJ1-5	TGTGCCAGCAGCCCACAGACAGGTAGGAATCAGCCCCAGCATTTT	CASSPQTGRNQPQHF
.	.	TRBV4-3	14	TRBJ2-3	TGCGCCAGCAGCCTTGATAGCTCAGCAGATACGCAGTATTTT	CASSLDSSADTQYF
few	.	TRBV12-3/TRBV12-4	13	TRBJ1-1	TGTGCCAGCAGTTTAAGAGAGGACACTGAAGCTTTCTTT	CASSLREDTEAFF
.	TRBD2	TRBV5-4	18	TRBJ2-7	TGTGCCAGCAGCACGATTGGGTCGGGGGTTAGCGGGAGGAACGAGCAGTACTTC	CASSTIGSGVSGRNEQYF
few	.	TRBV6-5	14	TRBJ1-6	TGTGCCAGCAGCATAACAGGGTTCAATTCACCCCTCCACTTT	CASSITGFNSPLHF
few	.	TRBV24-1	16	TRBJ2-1	TGTGCCACCAGTGATTTGGGTGGGGGCAACCCGAATGAGCAGTTCTTC	CATSDLGGGNPNEQFF
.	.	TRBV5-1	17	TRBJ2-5	TGCGCCAGCAGCTTCGACAGGGACTATACCCTTCAAGAGACCCAGTACTTC	CASSFDRDYTLQETQYF